The 31 T cell receptor beta chains in this list originate from one sample, sequenced in a study of shared clonotypes between healthy human individuals. It was CD45RO-negative cells, positively selected for CCR7, that made up naive CD8 cells, with terminally differentiated effector memory CD45RA+ cells excluded. Using immunoSEQ multiplex PCR, the repertoire was profiled, and TCRdb retains in-frame clones only, with some absent. Of 2 million to 2.5 million clones in the sample, about 92% were seen once. The sample was naive CD8+ T cells from PBMCs. Receptors were obtained from a man in his late teens or twenties in good health. Some clones in this sample may be carry-over from other donors' samples.

The V and J genes are TRBV6-5 and TRBJ2-1; D perhaps matches TRBD2 (6 bases). Germline values: CDR1 MNHEY, CDR2 SVGAGI. V dropped 4 bases and J dropped 4 bases, with 17 bases sitting between them. The CDR3 has 16 amino acids. The DNA for the CDR3 is TGTGCCAGCAGTTCCCAAGGGTGGGAGGATTACAATGAGCAGTTCTTC. This sequence encodes CASSSQGWEDYNEQFF.

This rearrangement joins TRBV5-1 to TRBJ1-5; TRBD1 aligns across 10 bases. The CDR3 is 14 amino acids. Trimming cost V 4 bases and J 4 bases; bases outside gene matches: 2. Germline V gene lookup returns CDR1 SGHRS and CDR2 YFSETQ. The CDR3 is CASSKGQGNQPQHF. The DNA for the CDR3 is TGCGCCAGCAGCAAGGGACAGGGGAATCAGCCCCAGCATTTT.

V usage is TRBV4-1 and J usage is TRBJ2-2; TRBD2 aligns across 8 bases. Germline CDR1 reads MGHRA; CDR2 reads YSYEKL. The J segment lost 3 bases and the V segment lost 6 bases, leaving 9 bases of the junction unmatched. This CDR3 is built from 16 residues. This CDR3 is CASSRPAGADTGELFF. CDR3 sequence (DNA): TGCGCCAGCAGTCGACCAGCGGGAGCGGACACCGGGGAGCTGTTTTTT.

The V and J genes are TRBV27 and TRBJ2-1; TRBD2 agrees at 8 bases. This CDR3 comprises 15 residues. V was clipped by 6 bases and J by 6 bases; unmatched bases: 10. CDR1 MNHEY and CDR2 SMNVEV come from the germline V gene (reference sequence). The CDR3 sequence is CASRDGTRSSNEQFF. DNA of the CDR3: TGTGCCAGCAGAGACGGGACTAGGTCAAGCAATGAGCAGTTCTTC.

The chain's CDR3 is CASSLEGLADSYNEQFF. The CDR3 DNA sequence: TGTGCCAGCAGCTTGGAGGGGCTAGCGGACTCCTACAATGAGCAGTTCTTC. The chain uses TRBV5-6 and TRBJ2-1, with TRBD2 matching over 7 bases. This CDR3 has 17 residues. CDR1 is SGHDT, CDR2 YYEEEE, per germline. The junction had 6 bases not matched to a gene; V was cut back by 0 bases and J by 0 bases.

J is TRBJ2-3 and V is TRBV7-2; no clear D gene. Germline assignment: CDR1 SGHTA and CDR2 FQGNSA. The V end was cut by 2 bases, the J end by 14 bases, with 14 bases between. The CDR3 spans 12 residues. The CDR3 sequence is CASSLTEAIGYF. In DNA, the CDR3 is TGTGCCAGCAGCTTAACTGAAGCGATTGGGTATTTT.

This clone was picked up one time. The V call is TRBV28, the J call TRBJ2-5; 10 bases agree with TRBD2. The CDR3 totals 16 residues. The V gene end was trimmed by 2 bases and the J gene end by 3 bases; junction bases not matched to a gene: 6. The germline V gene encodes CDR1 MDHEN and CDR2 SYDVKM. The CDR3 here is CASSLAPSGSEETQYF. For the CDR3, the DNA is TGTGCCAGCAGTTTAGCACCTAGCGGGAGTGAAGAGACCCAGTACTTC.

V is TRBV6-1 and J is TRBJ2-1, with TRBD2 matching over 10 bases. The ends lost 1 base at V and 8 bases at J; junction bases unmatched: 14. The germline gives CDR1 MNHNS, CDR2 SASEGT. The CDR3 has 18 amino acids. The CDR3 loop is CASSEVITSGNRADEQFF. Written as DNA, the CDR3 is TGTGCCAGCAGTGAAGTAATTACTAGCGGGAATAGGGCGGATGAGCAGTTCTTC.

This clone turned up a few times. The chain carries TRBV4-1 and TRBJ1-5, with no clear D. Per germline, CDR1 MGHRA and CDR2 YSYEKL. Trimming pared 0 bases from V and 2 bases from J, leaving 11 bases between. This CDR3 is 16 amino acids long. In nucleotides, the CDR3 is TGCGCCAGCAGCCAAGATCAATCAGTAGGCAATCAGCCCCAGCATTTT. Amino acid sequence: CASSQDQSVGNQPQHF.

About this clone itself: Different DNA sequences within this sample yield the same CDR3. The chain carries TRBV27 and TRBJ2-3, with D tentatively TRBD2 (5 bases). Trimming removed 0 bases at V and 4 bases at J, with 5 bases between. CDR1 and CDR2 from the germline V gene are MNHEY and SMNVEV (reference sequence). The CDR3 runs 13 residues. This CDR3 is CASSLSRADTQYF. The CDR3 nucleotides read TGTGCCAGCAGTTTATCGAGGGCAGATACGCAGTATTTT.

The chain joins TRBV11-2 to TRBJ1-4; D might be TRBD1 (5 bases). The CDR3 is 15 residues long. The germline V gene encodes CDR1 SGHAT and CDR2 FQNNGV. The V end lost 3 bases, the J end lost 7 bases, and 15 bases lay between the germline ends. The CDR3 coding sequence is TGTGCCAGCAGCTTCCCGGGGCTGACGATTGAAAAACTGTTTTTT. Translating gives CASSFPGLTIEKLFF.

This chain uses TRBV13 with TRBJ1-1, with D possibly matching TRBD1 (6 bases). Germline V CDR1 and CDR2: PRHDT, FYEKMQ (reference sequence). V lost 5 bases, J lost 2 bases, and 18 bases lay in between. CDR3 length equals 16 residues. CDR3 in amino acids: CASSPTRQEPNTEAFF. As DNA, the CDR3 is TGTGCCAGCAGCCCCACCCGACAGGAACCCAACACTGAAGCTTTCTTT.

CDR3 residues: CASSLTRLAGIYEQFF. The DNA of the CDR3 is TGTGCCAGCAGCTTAACGCGGCTAGCGGGTATCTATGAGCAGTTCTTC. The V call is TRBV7-9, the J call TRBJ2-1, with 8 positions matching TRBD2. The CDR3 has 16 amino acids. CDR1 and CDR2 from the germline V gene are SEHNR and FQNEAQ (reference sequence). V lost 2 bases, J lost 8 bases, and 11 bases stayed unmatched.

On this clone itself: Distinct nucleotide sequences in the sample also encode this CDR3. V usage is TRBV27 and J usage is TRBJ1-2, with TRBD1 matching 8 bases. There are 15 residues in the CDR3. Germline V gene lookup returns CDR1 MNHEY and CDR2 SMNVEV (reference sequence). J was trimmed by 1 base and V by 2 bases; bases with no gene match: 3. CDR3 bases: TGTGCCAGCAGTTTAGGGACAGGTGATAACTATGGCTACACCTTC. Its protein product is CASSLGTGDNYGYTF.

This chain connects TRBV15 to TRBJ2-7; tentatively, D is TRBD1 (5 bases). The V and J ends lost 3 bases and 2 bases respectively, with 17 bases between them. CDR3 size: 16 residues. From germline, CDR1 is LNHNV and CDR2 YYDKDF (reference sequence). The CDR3 sequence is CATSRDGEGATYEQYF. Written as DNA, the CDR3 is TGTGCCACCAGCAGGGATGGTGAAGGGGCTACCTACGAGCAGTACTTC. Full variable domain (missing parts from reference TRBV15 and TRBJ2-7): DAMVIQNPRYQVTQFGKPVTLSCSQTLNHNVMYWYQQKSSQAPKLLFHYYDKDFNNEADTPDNFQSRRPNTSFCFLDIRSPGLGDTAMYLCATSRDGEGATYEQYFGPGTRLTVT.

The chain employs TRBV19 and TRBJ1-1, with D possibly matching TRBD1 (6 bases). Per the germline V gene, CDR1 is LNHDA and CDR2 is SQIVND (reference sequence). Trimming removed 9 bases at V and 4 bases at J, with 18 bases between. The CDR3 runs 14 residues. The CDR3 loop is CASLNREDGTEAFF. The CDR3 nucleotides read TGTGCCAGCCTCAACAGGGAGGATGGCACTGAAGCTTTCTTT.

The chain links TRBV27 to TRBJ2-2; 7 bases fit TRBD2. J gave up 5 bases and V 2 bases, and 8 bases lay outside the gene matches. The CDR3 is made up of 16 amino acids. Germline CDR1 is MNHEY and CDR2 is SMNVEV (reference sequence). DNA for the CDR3: TGTGCCAGCAGTTTAGGTCCGGGGGGTTTAACCGGGGAGCTGTTTTTT. Translation gives CASSLGPGGLTGELFF.

J is TRBJ1-5 and V is TRBV27; D gene uncertain. Trimming took 3 bases from V and 0 from J, leaving 9 bases between them. Looked up from germline, CDR1 is MNHEY and CDR2 is SMNVEV (reference sequence). CDR3 length equals 15 residues. The chain's CDR3 is CASSFRSNSNQPQHF. The CDR3 nucleotides read TGTGCCAGCAGTTTCCGCAGCAATAGCAATCAGCCCCAGCATTTT.

The chain uses TRBV4-3 and TRBJ2-1; 7 nucleotides agree with TRBD1. The germline CDR1 and CDR2 sequences are LGHNA and YSLEER. V lost 0 bases and J lost 4; bases outside the gene matches: 12. The CDR3 is 18 residues long. CDR3 region: CASSQDGVIGTAYNEQFF. The CDR3, as DNA: TGCGCCAGCAGCCAAGATGGAGTGATAGGGACAGCATACAATGAGCAGTTCTTC.

The chain uses TRBV13 and TRBJ2-7; the D gene is possibly TRBD2 (6 bases). This CDR3 is built from 15 residues. Trimming removed 3 bases from V and 3 bases from J, with 15 bases in between. Germline lookup yields CDR1 PRHDT and CDR2 FYEKMQ (reference sequence). The CDR3 protein is CASSFHRDFLYEQYF. The CDR3, as DNA: TGTGCCAGCAGCTTCCACCGGGACTTCCTCTACGAGCAGTACTTC.

V is TRBV2 and J is TRBJ2-7; D tentatively fits TRBD1 or TRBD2 (7 bases each). The germline CDR1 and CDR2 sequences are SNHLY and FYNNEI. The CDR3 is 14 amino acids. Trimming removed 7 bases at V and 5 bases at J, with 18 bases between. The CDR3 spells CASNIKTGRDEQYF. The CDR3 bases are TGTGCCAGCAACATTAAGACAGGGAGGGACGAGCAGTACTTC. The variable domain in full, completed from reference TRBV2 and TRBJ2-7, reads EPEVTQTPSHQVTQMGQEVILRCVPISNHLYFYWYRQILGQKVEFLVSFYNNEISEKSEIFDDQFSVERPDGSNFTLKIRSTKLEDSAMYFCASNIKTGRDEQYFGPGTRLTVT.

The rearrangement links TRBV13 to TRBJ1-1; 7 nucleotides align to TRBD1. Germline CDR1 reads PRHDT; CDR2 reads FYEKMQ (reference sequence). The V segment lost 5 bases and the J segment 4 bases; nucleotides outside the gene matches: 13. The CDR3 has 16 residues. This CDR3 reads CASSEMTGWGSTEAFF. In DNA form, the CDR3 reads TGTGCCAGCAGCGAAATGACAGGGTGGGGGAGCACTGAAGCTTTCTTT.

The chain combines TRBV10-3 with TRBJ1-2; maybe TRBD1 (6 bases). Germline V gives CDR1 ENHRY, CDR2 SYGVKD. Trimming removed 6 bases at V and 4 bases at J, with 12 bases between. The CDR3 has 13 residues. The CDR3 region has the DNA TGTGCCATCAGACCGAGGGGGTCCTATGGCTACACCTTC. This codes for CAIRPRGSYGYTF.

This clone showed up just once. At the DNA level, this CDR3 is encoded by other sequences in the same sample as well. The J gene is TRBJ1-5, the V gene TRBV20-1; perhaps TRBD1 as D (6 bases). The V end was cut by 7 bases, the J end by 6 bases, with 10 bases between. Looked up from germline, CDR1 is DFQATT and CDR2 is SNEGSKA (reference sequence). This CDR3 spans 11 amino acids. The CDR3 loop reads CSVGGGQPQHF. CDR3 coding DNA: TGCAGTGTGGGAGGGGGTCAGCCCCAGCATTTT.

V gene TRBV7-2 combines with J gene TRBJ1-1; the D is unclear. Trimming cost V 3 bases and J 4 bases, with 18 bases left between them. The CDR3 is 16 amino acids. CDR1 is SGHTA and CDR2 is FQGNSA in the germline V gene. The CDR3 DNA is TGTGCCAGCAGCTTGGGGATCGGGAGCAGAGGCACTGAAGCTTTCTTT. The encoded protein is CASSLGIGSRGTEAFF.

A remark on this clone: The CDR3 end shows no conserved phenylalanine or tryptophan, and so a read error is likely. The CDR3 nucleotides are TGTGCCAGCAGCCTACCACTGAACACTGAAGCTTTCCTC. It yields the protein CASSLPLNTEAFL. V is TRBV7-9 and J is TRBJ1-1, with unresolved D. Trimming shortened V by 5 bases and J by 0 bases, and 7 bases separated the two germline ends. This CDR3 region has 13 residues. The germline CDR1 and CDR2 sequences are SEHNR and FQNEAQ (reference sequence).

Remarks on this clone: Other DNA sequences in the sample encode the same CDR3. The V call is TRBV29-1, the J call TRBJ2-1; D not resolved. The V and J ends lost 3 bases and 5 bases respectively, with 2 bases between them. CDR3 length equals 10 residues. The germline V gene encodes CDR1 SQVTM and CDR2 ANQGSEA. The CDR3 reads CSVENNEQFF. CDR3 nucleotides: TGCAGCGTTGAGAACAATGAGCAGTTCTTC.

V is TRBV19 and J is TRBJ2-2; tentatively, D is TRBD1 (6 bases). The V gene's germline CDR1 is LNHDA and CDR2 SQIVND (reference sequence). This CDR3 region has 12 residues. The V end lost 10 bases, the J end lost 5 bases, and 11 bases lay between the germline ends. CDR3 residues: CATRQETGELFF. DNA of the CDR3: TGTGCCACCAGACAGGAGACCGGGGAGCTGTTTTTT. The full variable domain, with the rest looked up from reference TRBV19 and TRBJ2-2, is DGGITQSPKYLFRKEGQNVTLSCEQNLNHDAMYWYRQDPGQGLRLIYYSQIVNDFQKGDIAEGYSVSREKKESFPLTVTSAQKNPTAFYLCATRQETGELFFGEGSRLTVL.

The J gene is TRBJ2-1, the V gene TRBV5-1; D remains ambiguous. The CDR3 consists of 16 residues. With 2 bases removed from V and 6 bases from J, the gap between germline ends came to 18 bases. Germline lookup yields CDR1 SGHRS and CDR2 YFSETQ. The CDR3 is CASSFGIVALRNEQFF. The CDR3, as DNA: TGCGCCAGCAGCTTCGGCATAGTCGCCTTACGCAATGAGCAGTTCTTC.

This sequence joins TRBV7-9 and TRBJ2-2; unclear D gene. CDR3 length: 13 residues. Trimming shortened V by 7 bases and J by 1 base, and 7 bases separated the two germline ends. Germline CDR1 reads SEHNR; CDR2 reads FQNEAQ (reference sequence). The chain's CDR3 is CASTPKNTGELFF. CDR3 bases: TGTGCCAGCACCCCAAAGAACACCGGGGAGCTGTTTTTT.

This clone was counted a single time. The V and J genes are TRBV9 and TRBJ2-2; weak D call: TRBD1 (5 bases). CDR1 is SGDLS, CDR2 YYNGEE, per germline. The CDR3 has 15 amino acids. Trimming cost V 5 bases and J 0 bases, with 11 bases left between them. The CDR3 loop reads CASRAQGSNTGELFF. The CDR3 DNA reads as TGTGCCAGCAGGGCCCAGGGATCGAACACCGGGGAGCTGTTTTTT.